These 23 T cell receptor beta chains share one sample of origin, sequenced in a study of blood T cell repertoires in COVID-19. The data were produced by immunoSEQ multiplex PCR, yet TCRdb's version contains in-frame clones alone and is incomplete. The sample includes about 230,000 clones, about nine tenths of them seen just once. Material for sequencing was peripheral blood. These receptors originate from a man aged 50-59 years with COVID-19, enrolled during active disease.

The V call is TRBV4-1, the J call TRBJ2-1; D not certain. With 2 bases removed from V and 14 bases from J, the gap between germline ends came to 19 bases. The CDR3 loop spans 14 amino acids. Germline-derived CDR1 and CDR2 are MGHRA and YSYEKL. CDR3 bases: TGCGCCAGCAGCCAATCCTCGCGGCAGCCCGGAAAGTTCTTC. Protein: CASSQSSRQPGKFF.

The chain couples TRBV28 to TRBJ2-1, with D uncertain. This CDR3 is 14 amino acids long. The V end was cut by 1 base, the J end by 5 bases, with 9 bases between. CDR1 MDHEN and CDR2 SYDVKM come from the germline V gene. CDR3 residues: CASSLFSSDNEQFF. For the CDR3, the DNA is TGTGCCAGCAGTTTATTTTCGAGCGACAATGAGCAGTTCTTC.

The gene calls are TRBV19 and TRBJ1-5; maybe TRBD1 (5 bases). Deletions cut 3 bases from V and 3 bases from J, with 9 bases between. CDR1 is LNHDA, CDR2 SQIVND, per germline (reference sequence). The CDR3 spans 14 residues. In nucleotides, the CDR3 is TGTGCCAGTAGTATCTGGGGGGACAATCAGCCCCAGCATTTT. Translated, it gives CASSIWGDNQPQHF.

J is TRBJ1-2 and V is TRBV12-3 or TRBV12-4; no clear D gene. The CDR3 runs to 13 residues. Trimming took 1 base from V and 4 from J, leaving 7 bases between them. Here the CDR3 DNA reads TGTGCCAGCAGTTTAGAGCCCTTCTATGGCTACACCTTC. It codes for CASSLEPFYGYTF.

The chain employs TRBV7-2 and TRBJ2-1; TRBD1 aligns across 8 bases. The CDR3 covers 15 residues. J gave up 2 bases and V 5 bases, and 5 bases lay outside the gene matches. Germline V gives CDR1 SGHTA, CDR2 FQGNSA. CDR3 bases: TGTGCCAGCAGCATCGACAGGGGTGCCTACAATGAGCAGTTCTTC. Amino acid sequence: CASSIDRGAYNEQFF.

The V and J genes are TRBV7-9 and TRBJ2-2, with D possibly TRBD1 on 5 matching bases. The V and J ends lost 1 base and 7 bases respectively, with 7 bases between them. The germline V gene has CDR1 SEHNR and CDR2 FQNEAQ (reference sequence). This CDR3 contains 13 residues. DNA of the CDR3: TGTGCCAGCAGCTTAGAAGGGGTCGGGGAGCTGTTTTTT. Residues: CASSLEGVGELFF.

This clone was observed once. Within the sample, other DNA sequences also encode this same CDR3. The chain joins TRBV5-5 to TRBJ2-1; 15 positions match TRBD2. The CDR3 consists of 15 residues. Trimming at V came to 4 bases and at J to 8 bases, leaving 4 bases not matched to a gene. Germline assignment: CDR1 SGHKS and CDR2 YYEKEE (reference sequence). The CDR3 sequence is CASSPGLAGGHEQFF. Here the CDR3 DNA reads TGTGCCAGCAGCCCGGGACTAGCGGGGGGTCATGAGCAGTTCTTC.

The chain joins TRBV7-3 to TRBJ2-3, with D uncertain. CDR1 SGHTA and CDR2 FQGTGA come from the germline V gene. V lost 6 bases, J lost 2 bases, and 3 bases lay in between. The CDR3 totals 11 residues. CDR3 sequence: CASSNTDTQYF. CDR3 DNA: TGTGCCAGCAGTAACACAGATACGCAGTATTTT.

This rearrangement joins TRBV5-3 to TRBJ1-5; 8 nucleotides align to TRBD1. TRBV5-3 is labeled an ORF, and its function is uncertain. The CDR3 runs to 16 residues. V lost 0 bases and J lost 4; bases outside the gene matches: 6. For the CDR3, the DNA is TGTGCCAGAAGCTTGGCCAGAACAGGGGGAAATCAGCCCCAGCATTTT. Residues: CARSLARTGGNQPQHF.

This chain links TRBV7-9 with TRBJ2-1; D remains unclear. Germline assignment: CDR1 SEHNR and CDR2 FQNEAQ (reference sequence). V was shortened by 7 bases and J by 0 bases, with 16 bases between the two germline ends. The CDR3 runs to 16 residues. The CDR3 region is CASTRQAESSYNEQFF. The CDR3 region has the DNA TGTGCCAGCACCCGGCAGGCTGAGAGCTCCTACAATGAGCAGTTCTTC. The complete variable domain, with remaining parts taken from reference TRBV7-9 and TRBJ2-1, reads DTGVSQNPRHKITKRGQNVTFRCDPISEHNRLYWYRQTLGQGPEFLTYFQNEAQLEKSRLLSDRFSAERPKGSFSTLEIQRTEQGDSAMYLCASTRQAESSYNEQFFGPGTRLTVL.

The chain couples TRBV3-1 (or the pseudogene TRBV3-2) to TRBJ2-7; D gene uncertain. V gave up 5 bases and J gave up 5 bases, with 16 bases separating them. Germline-derived CDR1 and CDR2 are LGHDT and YNNKEL (reference sequence). CDR3 length: 14 residues. CDR3 nucleotide sequence: TGTGCCAGCAGCTCTTTCGCGACATTTAACGAGCAGTACTTC. Residues: CASSSFATFNEQYF.

This clone was seen a few times. The rearrangement links TRBV4-1 to TRBJ2-7, with 10 bases aligning to TRBD1. Germline assignment: CDR1 MGHRA and CDR2 YSYEKL. The V gene end was trimmed by 4 bases and the J gene end by 7 bases; junction bases not matched to a gene: 10. The CDR3 has 15 residues. The CDR3 DNA is TGCGCCAGCAGCCCCTCAGGGACAGGGGTGAGGGAGCAGTACTTC. Its translation: CASSPSGTGVREQYF.

J is TRBJ2-7 and V is TRBV14; TRBD1 agrees at 10 bases. The V gene's germline CDR1 is SGHDN and CDR2 FVKESK. V lost 4 bases to trimming and J lost 8 bases; unmatched junction nucleotides: 11. CDR3 length: 15 amino acids. CDR3 sequence: CASSPRQGAGFKQYF. Here the CDR3 DNA reads TGTGCCAGCAGCCCAAGACAGGGGGCAGGGTTCAAGCAGTACTTC.

This clone was seen at least ten times. The chain has TRBV9 and TRBJ2-7, with 11 nucleotides matching TRBD2. Germline lookup yields CDR1 SGDLS and CDR2 YYNGEE. V shed 0 bases, J shed 1 base, and the junction held 9 bases outside the gene matches. The CDR3 is 18 residues long. The CDR3 is CASSVAPLGTSGSYEQYF. CDR3 bases: TGTGCCAGCAGCGTAGCGCCGTTGGGGACTAGCGGATCCTACGAGCAGTACTTC. Full variable domain (remainder filled in from reference TRBV9 and TRBJ2-7): DSGVTQTPKHLITATGQRVTLRCSPRSGDLSVYWYQQSLDQGLQFLIQYYNGEERAKGNILERFSAQQFPDLHSELNLSSLELGDSALYFCASSVAPLGTSGSYEQYFGPGTRLTVT.

The gene calls are TRBV19 and TRBJ1-1, with TRBD1 matching over 10 bases. This CDR3 has 14 residues. Germline values: CDR1 LNHDA, CDR2 SQIVND (reference sequence). Trimming removed 5 bases from V and 5 bases from J; junction bases left unmatched: 5. The CDR3 protein is CASSFGDRGTEAFF. For the CDR3, the DNA is TGTGCCAGTAGTTTTGGGGACAGGGGTACTGAAGCTTTCTTT.

The J gene is TRBJ2-5, the V gene TRBV6-5; TRBD2 matches 10 bases. V dropped 0 bases and J dropped 5; count of bases not matched to a gene: 3. The CDR3 totals 15 residues. Germline lookup yields CDR1 MNHEY and CDR2 SVGAGI. CDR3 sequence: CASSYSASGSETQYF. For the CDR3, the DNA is TGTGCCAGCAGTTACTCAGCTAGCGGGAGTGAGACCCAGTACTTC.

Of note for this clone: At the DNA level, this CDR3 is encoded by other sequences in the same sample as well. This chain connects TRBV19 to TRBJ1-5; tentatively, D is TRBD1 (6 bases). CDR1 is LNHDA and CDR2 is SQIVND in the germline V gene (reference sequence). The CDR3 runs to 14 residues. V lost 3 bases and J lost 3, with 9 bases in between. CDR3 residues: CASSIRDTNQPQHF. For the CDR3, the DNA is TGTGCCAGTAGTATCCGGGACACCAATCAGCCCCAGCATTTT. Full variable domain (remainder filled in from reference TRBV19 and TRBJ1-5): DGGITQSPKYLFRKEGQNVTLSCEQNLNHDAMYWYRQDPGQGLRLIYYSQIVNDFQKGDIAEGYSVSREKKESFPLTVTSAQKNPTAFYLCASSIRDTNQPQHFGDGTRLSIL.

The CDR3 region has the DNA TGTGCCAGCAGTTTTTTCCCGGGCACTGAAGCTTTCTTT. It is translated as CASSFFPGTEAFF. This chain joins TRBV12-3 or TRBV12-4 and TRBJ1-1; no clear D gene. The CDR3 is 13 amino acids. The germline V and J ends were trimmed by 3 bases and 4 bases, with 9 bases remaining between them.

This rearrangement joins TRBV28 to TRBJ2-1; D is possibly TRBD1 (5 bases). CDR1 is MDHEN, CDR2 SYDVKM, per germline. CDR3 length: 11 residues. V lost 8 bases, J lost 8 bases, and 10 bases lay in between. The CDR3 here is CASLKGYEQFF. CDR3 in DNA: TGTGCCAGCCTTAAGGGGTATGAGCAGTTCTTC.

The sample holds a few counts of this clone. The gene calls are TRBV6-1 and TRBJ1-1; possibly TRBD1 for D (6 bases). Per the germline V gene, CDR1 is MNHNS and CDR2 is SASEGT. The length of the CDR3 is 14 residues. Trimming left V 3 bases short and J 5 bases short, with 13 bases between. The CDR3 loop is CASSDNRVITEAFF. CDR3 coding DNA: TGTGCCAGCAGTGACAACAGGGTGATAACTGAAGCTTTCTTT.

This rearrangement joins TRBV7-9 to TRBJ2-7; tentative D call: TRBD2 (7 bases). Germline values: CDR1 SEHNR, CDR2 FQNEAQ (reference sequence). V gave up 8 bases and J gave up 5 bases, with 16 bases separating them. CDR3 length: 13 amino acids. The CDR3 DNA sequence: TGTGCCAGCCAAGGTCGGGGGGCCCACGAGCAGTACTTC. It specifies CASQGRGAHEQYF.

This sequence joins TRBV10-1 and TRBJ1-1; maybe TRBD1 (5 bases). V lost 6 bases, J lost 4 bases, and 12 bases lay in between. CDR1 and CDR2 from the germline V gene are WNHNN and SYGVQD (reference sequence). The CDR3 runs 13 residues. The CDR3 spells CASRLTVSTEAFF. CDR3 bases: TGCGCCAGCAGGCTGACAGTGAGCACTGAAGCTTTCTTT.

The chain is built from TRBV23-1 and TRBJ1-2, with D tentatively TRBD1 (6 bases). TRBV23-1 is an open reading frame, and its role is uncertain. The CDR3 has 15 residues. V gave up 1 base and J gave up 7 bases, with 16 bases separating them. The CDR3 bases are TGCGCCAGCAGTCAATATACAGGGAGAGGGGGTGGCTACACCTTC. It codes for CASSQYTGRGGGYTF.